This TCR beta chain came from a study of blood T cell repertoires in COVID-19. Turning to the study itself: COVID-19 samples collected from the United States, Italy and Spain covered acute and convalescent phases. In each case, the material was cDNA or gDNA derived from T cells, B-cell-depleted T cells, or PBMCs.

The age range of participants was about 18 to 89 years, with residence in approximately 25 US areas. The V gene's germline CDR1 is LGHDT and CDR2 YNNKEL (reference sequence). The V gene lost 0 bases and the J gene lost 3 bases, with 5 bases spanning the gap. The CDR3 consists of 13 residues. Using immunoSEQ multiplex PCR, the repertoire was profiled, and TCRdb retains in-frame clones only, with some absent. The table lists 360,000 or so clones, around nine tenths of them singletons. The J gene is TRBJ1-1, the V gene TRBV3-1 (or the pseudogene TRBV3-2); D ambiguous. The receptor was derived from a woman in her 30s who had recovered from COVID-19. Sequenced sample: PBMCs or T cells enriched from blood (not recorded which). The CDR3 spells CASSQERYTEAFF. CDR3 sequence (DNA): TGTGCCAGCAGCCAAGAGCGGTACACTGAAGCTTTCTTT.